Presented here are 32 T cell receptor beta chains from one specimen sequenced in a study of T cells in Graves' hyperthyroidism and ophthalmopathy. TCR beta CDR3 sequences were amplified from RNA transcripts. The TCR CDR3 first-round RT-PCR relied on the HTBI primer set. One entry per CDR3 protein results from TCRdb running MiXCR on the multiplex PCR reads. The table has around 400,000 distinct CDR3 sequences, approximately 16% seen once; the top ten hold about 21%. The sequenced sample was blood. The source of these receptors is a woman aged 55-75 years with Graves' ophthalmopathy.

This clonotype was detected many times. The chain links TRBV7-6 to TRBJ2-3; 7 bases align to TRBD1. Germline trimming cut 5 bases from V and 1 base from J; bases unmatched to any gene: 6. CDR3 length equals 15 residues. The germline V gene has CDR1 SGHVS and CDR2 FNYEAQ. For the CDR3, the DNA is TGTGCCAGCAGCCCAGGGGGTCAGGGCACAGATACGCAGTATTTT. Its translation is CASSPGGQGTDTQYF. The full variable domain, with the rest looked up from reference TRBV7-6 and TRBJ2-3, is GAGVSQSPRYKVTKRGQDVALRCDPISGHVSLYWYRQALGQGPEFLTYFNYEAQQDKSGLPNDRFSAERPEGSISTLTIQRTEQRDSAMYRCASSPGGQGTDTQYFGPGTRLTVL.

Many counts were recorded for this clonotype. The chain couples TRBV30 to TRBJ2-2; 7 bases agree with TRBD1. CDR1 GTSNPN and CDR2 SVGIG come from the germline V gene (reference sequence). J was trimmed by 2 bases and V by 2 bases; bases with no gene match: 5. This CDR3 spans 15 amino acids. CDR3 protein: CAWSRGQDNTGELFF. In DNA, the CDR3 is TGTGCCTGGAGTCGCGGACAGGACAACACCGGGGAGCTGTTTTTT. The variable domain in full, with the rest retrieved from reference TRBV30 and TRBJ2-2, is SQTIHQWPATLVQPVGSPLSLECTVEGTSNPNLYWYRQAAGRGLQLLFYSVGIGQISSEVPQNLSASRPQDRQFILSSKKLLLSDSGFYLCAWSRGQDNTGELFFGEGSRLTVL.

To note about this clonotype: A much larger clone differs from this one at a single base, so this may be a read error. J is TRBJ2-7 and V is TRBV11-3; D may be TRBD1 (6 bases). TRBJ2-1 matches the DNA end more closely, so the J call is doubtful. Germline CDR1 SGHNT, CDR2 YENEEA. This CDR3 region has 15 residues. The CDR3 DNA reads TGTGCCAGCAGTTTAGGGGGATGGAGCCCCTACGAGCAGTTCTTC. Amino acid sequence: CASSLGGWSPYEQFF.

The chain employs TRBV6-1 and TRBJ1-1; possibly TRBD1 for D (5 bases). V was clipped by 6 bases and J by 0 bases, with 14 bases between them. Per germline, CDR1 MNHNS and CDR2 SASEGT. This CDR3 comprises 15 residues. CDR3 sequence: CASSRGGAVNTEAFF. The CDR3 DNA reads as TGTGCCAGCAGCCGGGGAGGGGCAGTGAACACTGAAGCTTTCTTT.

This clonotype was seen many times. The gene calls are TRBV27 and TRBJ2-1; D is undetermined. V was clipped by 0 bases and J by 1 base, with 13 bases between them. The CDR3 length is 17 residues. Germline CDR1 is MNHEY and CDR2 is SMNVEV (reference sequence). The CDR3 bases are TGTGCCAGCAGTTTATCGTCGGACGGATTTTCCTACAATGAGCAGTTCTTC. Its translation is CASSLSSDGFSYNEQFF.

This clonotype has more than one count but fewer than ten. The chain links TRBV29-1 to TRBJ2-3, with 8 bases matching TRBD2. The trim removed 7 bases at V and 0 bases at J, leaving 6 bases unmatched. Germline V gene lookup returns CDR1 SQVTM and CDR2 ANQGSEA. The CDR3 is 14 amino acids. The CDR3 coding sequence is TGCAGCGCTGGGGCTAGCGGGAGCACAGATACGCAGTATTTT. Protein sequence: CSAGASGSTDTQYF.

This clonotype was detected ten times or more. CDR3 loop: CASSFRQGLYGYTF. The CDR3 DNA reads as TGTGCCAGCAGTTTCCGACAGGGCCTCTATGGCTACACCTTC. The chain recombines TRBV28 with TRBJ1-2, with 7 positions matching TRBD1. The trim removed 3 bases at V and 4 bases at J, leaving 5 bases unmatched. The germline V gene encodes CDR1 MDHEN and CDR2 SYDVKM. There are 14 residues in the CDR3.

The chain is built from TRBV29-1 and TRBJ2-7; D possibly corresponds to TRBD1 (5 bases). CDR3 length: 12 residues. The germline V gene has CDR1 SQVTM and CDR2 ANQGSEA. V shed 1 base and J shed 2 bases, with 6 bases lying between them. In DNA form, the CDR3 reads TGCAGCGTTGAAGGACAGACCTACGAGCAGTACTTC. It encodes CSVEGQTYEQYF.

The chain links TRBV5-6 to TRBJ2-1; D may match TRBD1 or TRBD2 (5 bases each). Between the trimmed V and J ends, which lost 4 bases and 10 bases, there was a span of 15 bases. Germline assignment: CDR1 SGHDT and CDR2 YYEEEE. The CDR3 runs to 13 residues. CDR3 in amino acids: CASSGDASLEQFF. Written as DNA, the CDR3 is TGTGCCAGCAGCGGGGACGCCTCGTTGGAGCAGTTCTTC. Based on the CDR3 plus reference TRBV5-6 and TRBJ2-1, the full variable domain is DAGVTQSPTHLIKTRGQQVTLRCSPKSGHDTVSWYQQALGQGPQFIFQYYEEEERQRGNFPDRFSGHQFPNYSSELNVNALLLGDSALYLCASSGDASLEQFFGPGTRLTVL.

The sample holds many counts of this clonotype. CDR3: CASSFGRTYEQYF. CDR3 DNA: TGTGCCAGCAGCTTTGGCAGAACCTACGAGCAGTACTTC. This rearrangement joins TRBV12-3 or TRBV12-4 to TRBJ2-7; D is uncertain. This CDR3 is 13 amino acids long. Trimming shortened V by 6 bases and J by 2 bases, and 11 bases separated the two germline ends.

The rearrangement joins TRBV6-1 to TRBJ2-5, with TRBD2 matching 14 bases. After removal of 6 bases from V and 5 bases from J, the junction contained 17 bases not matched to a gene. Germline loops: CDR1 MNHNS, CDR2 SASEGT. CDR3 length: 19 amino acids. DNA for the CDR3: TGTGCCAGCAGCGAATCCATGTCCGGGACTAGCGGGAGTGGGGAGACCCAGTACTTC. It specifies CASSESMSGTSGSGETQYF.

This clonotype was recorded many times. V is TRBV18 and J is TRBJ2-7, with 9 positions matching TRBD1. Germline V CDR1 and CDR2: KGHSH, LQKENI. CDR3 length: 12 residues. The V and J ends lost 8 bases and 5 bases, in that order; junction bases with no gene match: 4. The DNA for the CDR3 is TGTGCCAGCGGGGACAGGGCCCACGAGCAGTACTTC. Residues: CASGDRAHEQYF.

This clonotype was seen a handful of times. This chain links TRBV7-9 with TRBJ2-7, with D uncertain. The CDR3 spans 14 residues. Per germline, CDR1 SEHNR and CDR2 FQNEAQ (reference sequence). V lost 1 base to trimming and J lost 0 bases, with 7 bases between them. The CDR3 reads CASSLGRFSYEQYF. DNA of the CDR3: TGTGCCAGCAGCTTAGGTCGGTTCTCCTACGAGCAGTACTTC.

This clonotype showed up many times. The rearrangement uses TRBV5-1 and TRBJ2-1; D possibly uses TRBD1 or TRBD2 (5 bases each). Germline assignment: CDR1 SGHRS and CDR2 YFSETQ. This CDR3 region has 15 residues. The CDR3 protein is CAASPGDGAYNEQFF. The CDR3 region has the DNA TGCGCAGCCTCCCCCGGGGACGGGGCCTACAATGAGCAGTTCTTC.

This clonotype was seen ten or more times. The J gene is TRBJ1-6, the V gene TRBV12-3 or TRBV12-4, with 7 bases aligning to TRBD1. V was clipped by 5 bases and J by 9 bases; unmatched bases: 13. This CDR3 comprises 16 residues. This chain's CDR3 is CASSPRRQGTSSPLHF. The CDR3 DNA sequence: TGTGCCAGCAGTCCTCGCCGACAGGGTACGTCTTCACCCCTCCACTTT.

The chain couples TRBV20-1 to TRBJ2-7, with 7 bases matching TRBD2. The germline V gene encodes CDR1 DFQATT and CDR2 SNEGSKA (reference sequence). V shed 4 bases and J 5 bases; nucleotides not matched to a gene: 14. The CDR3 covers 15 residues. The CDR3 here is CSATGKGGERHEQYF. The CDR3 nucleotides read TGCAGTGCTACAGGGAAGGGAGGGGAGAGGCACGAGCAGTACTTC.

This clonotype came up many times. The chain couples TRBV3-1 to TRBJ2-7, with 10 bases aligning to TRBD1. V dropped 2 bases and J dropped 5; count of bases not matched to a gene: 3. The CDR3 sequence is 14 residues long. The V gene's germline CDR1 is LGHDT and CDR2 YNNKEL (reference sequence). CDR3 DNA: TGTGCCAGCAGCCAATGGGACAGGGGAGACGAGCAGTACTTC. This codes for CASSQWDRGDEQYF.

This clonotype showed up many times. This chain links TRBV28 with TRBJ2-7; the match to TRBD2 covers 11 bases. This CDR3 is built from 17 residues. Germline V gene lookup returns CDR1 MDHEN and CDR2 SYDVKM. V dropped 2 bases and J dropped 4; count of bases not matched to a gene: 10. In nucleotides, the CDR3 is TGTGCCAGCAGTTTAAGTGGGACTAGCGGTCGGGAGTACGAGCAGTACTTC. This encodes CASSLSGTSGREYEQYF. The variable domain in full, with the rest retrieved from reference TRBV28 and TRBJ2-7, is DVKVTQSSRYLVKRTGEKVFLECVQDMDHENMFWYRQDPGLGLRLIYFSYDVKMKEKGDIPEGYSVSREKKERFSLILESASTNQTSMYLCASSLSGTSGREYEQYFGPGTRLTVT.

This clonotype was seen ten or more times. This chain joins TRBV29-1 and TRBJ2-2, with 9 positions matching TRBD2. The germline CDR1 and CDR2 sequences are SQVTM and ANQGSEA. V dropped 7 bases and J dropped 0; count of bases not matched to a gene: 12. CDR3 length: 17 amino acids. The CDR3, as DNA: TGCAGCGCAGACGGGGCGGGAGGGCCGGCGAACACCGGGGAGCTGTTTTTT. Translation: CSADGAGGPANTGELFF.

This clonotype was seen only a few times. The chain carries TRBV13 and TRBJ2-1, with 7 nucleotides matching TRBD2. The CDR3 has 14 residues. Germline V gives CDR1 PRHDT, CDR2 FYEKMQ (reference sequence). V dropped 5 bases and J dropped 10; count of bases not matched to a gene: 11. CDR3 coding DNA: TGTGCCAGCAGCCACCGATGGGGGGGGGTGGAGCAGTTCTTC. Encoded protein: CASSHRWGGVEQFF.

This clonotype was detected many times. This chain connects TRBV5-1 to TRBJ2-1; 9 bases are a match to TRBD1. CDR3 length: 14 residues. With V trimmed by 3 bases and J by 5 bases, 3 bases remained unmatched. Germline assignment: CDR1 SGHRS and CDR2 YFSETQ. The CDR3 DNA is TGCGCCAGCAGCTCAGGACAGGGGAACAATGAGCAGTTCTTC. It translates to CASSSGQGNNEQFF.

Details on this clonotype: A much more abundant neighbour one base away suggests this may be a read error. The V gene is TRBV2, the J gene TRBJ2-3; either TRBD1 or TRBD2 may fit D (7 bases each). V gave up 4 bases and J gave up 3 bases, with 26 bases separating them. The CDR3 is 19 amino acids. Germline V gene data show CDR1 as SNHLY and CDR2 as FYNNEI. The chain's CDR3 is CASSARTGLGGKLTDTQYF. In DNA, the CDR3 is TGTGCCAGCAGTGCAAGGACAGGACTAGGCGGGAAACTTACAGATACGCAGTATTTT.

This clonotype was counted a few times. This chain joins TRBV28 and TRBJ2-7, with 7 bases identical to TRBD2. J lost 7 bases, V lost 2 bases, and 8 bases had no gene match. In germline, CDR1 is MDHEN, CDR2 SYDVKM. CDR3 length equals 14 residues. The CDR3 nucleotides are TGTGCCAGCAGTTTAACCAGCGGGACGAGGGAGCAGTACTTC. Translated: CASSLTSGTREQYF. The full variable domain, in which reference TRBV28 and TRBJ2-7 provide the parts outside the CDR3, is DVKVTQSSRYLVKRTGEKVFLECVQDMDHENMFWYRQDPGLGLRLIYFSYDVKMKEKGDIPEGYSVSREKKERFSLILESASTNQTSMYLCASSLTSGTREQYFGPGTRLTVT.

This chain connects TRBV7-3 to TRBJ2-2; 11 nucleotides agree with TRBD2. Germline V CDR1 and CDR2: SGHTA, FQGTGA. The CDR3 has 19 residues. The ends lost 4 bases at V and 3 bases at J; junction bases unmatched: 13. CDR3 amino acids: CASSSVPLAGVGDTGELFF. The CDR3 DNA is TGTGCCAGCAGCTCGGTTCCACTAGCGGGAGTGGGAGACACCGGGGAGCTGTTTTTT.

This clonotype was detected ten times or more. The rearrangement joins TRBV3-1 to TRBJ1-2; unclear D gene. This CDR3 is built from 13 residues. Trimming took 0 bases from V and 8 from J, leaving 10 bases between them. Germline values: CDR1 LGHDT, CDR2 YNNKEL (reference sequence). CDR3 sequence: CASSQEATGGYTF. The CDR3 DNA is TGTGCCAGCAGCCAAGAGGCGACCGGGGGCTACACCTTC.

This chain joins TRBV7-2 and TRBJ2-7; 9 nucleotides match TRBD2. J lost 9 bases, V lost 2 bases, and 8 bases had no gene match. CDR1 and CDR2 (germline): SGHTA, FQGNSA. CDR3 length: 14 amino acids. The CDR3 region is CASSLKAGGVGQYF. CDR3 DNA: TGTGCCAGCAGCTTAAAGGCGGGAGGGGTAGGGCAGTACTTC.

The sample holds one count of this clonotype. The genes are TRBV12-3 or TRBV12-4 and TRBJ1-3; TRBD1 is a possible D gene (5 bases). The V end lost 7 bases, the J end lost 0 bases, and 19 bases lay between the germline ends. The CDR3 is 17 amino acids. The chain's CDR3 is CASTPRGPWGSGNTIYF. CDR3 DNA: TGTGCCAGCACCCCAAGGGGCCCGTGGGGCTCTGGAAACACCATATATTTT.

The chain couples TRBV2 to TRBJ1-1; maybe TRBD1 (5 bases). This CDR3 comprises 14 residues. V shed 4 bases and J shed 1 base, with 10 bases lying between them. CDR1 and CDR2 (germline): SNHLY, FYNNEI. This chain's CDR3 is CASSVRETNTEAFF. In DNA form, the CDR3 reads TGTGCCAGCAGTGTCAGGGAGACGAACACTGAAGCTTTCTTT.

J is TRBJ2-7 and V is TRBV11-3; TRBD1 agrees at 9 bases. This CDR3 is built from 18 residues. The ends lost 0 bases at V and 2 bases at J; junction bases unmatched: 11. Germline lookup yields CDR1 SGHNT and CDR2 YENEEA. The CDR3 bases are TGTGCCAGCAGCTTAGATAGGTGGGGGACAGGGAGGCCCTACGAGCAGTACTTC. Translation: CASSLDRWGTGRPYEQYF.

This chain uses TRBV19 with TRBJ1-2, with TRBD1 matching 10 bases. Germline lookup yields CDR1 LNHDA and CDR2 SQIVND (reference sequence). Germline trimming cut 2 bases from V and 2 bases from J; bases unmatched to any gene: 8. The CDR3 is 17 amino acids. The DNA of the CDR3 is TGTGCCAGTAGTATACTCGGGACAGGGGTAGACAACTATGGCTACACCTTC. Its translation is CASSILGTGVDNYGYTF.

The chain carries TRBV28 and TRBJ2-1, with D tentatively TRBD1 or TRBD2 (6 bases each). Per the germline V gene, CDR1 is MDHEN and CDR2 is SYDVKM. Trimming removed 1 base at V and 5 bases at J, with 18 bases between. This CDR3 region has 17 residues. CDR3 sequence: CASSLFKGGSKNNEQFF. CDR3 coding DNA: TGTGCCAGCAGTTTATTTAAGGGGGGATCGAAAAACAATGAGCAGTTCTTC.

This clonotype was seen more than once but under ten times. V gene TRBV5-1 combines with J gene TRBJ2-7; 12 bases map to TRBD2. The CDR3 extends over 15 amino acids. The trim removed 3 bases at V and 7 bases at J, leaving 8 bases unmatched. Germline CDR1 is SGHRS and CDR2 is YFSETQ. Here the CDR3 reads CASSSSGRGLREQYF. The CDR3 coding sequence is TGCGCCAGCAGCTCTAGCGGGAGGGGCTTAAGGGAGCAGTACTTC.